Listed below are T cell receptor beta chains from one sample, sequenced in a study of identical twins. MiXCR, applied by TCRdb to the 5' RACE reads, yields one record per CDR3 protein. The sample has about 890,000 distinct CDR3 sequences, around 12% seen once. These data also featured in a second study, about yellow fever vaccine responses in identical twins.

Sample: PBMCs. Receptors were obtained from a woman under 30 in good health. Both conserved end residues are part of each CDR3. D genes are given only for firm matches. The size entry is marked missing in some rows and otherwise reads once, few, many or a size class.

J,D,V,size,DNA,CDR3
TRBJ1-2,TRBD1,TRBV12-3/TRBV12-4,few,TGTGCCAGCACCTTGGGACAGGGGGCATATGGCTACACCTTC,CASTLGQGAYGYTF
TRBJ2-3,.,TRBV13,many,TGTGCCAGCAGCCCTCCTTACACAGATACGCAGTATTTT,CASSPPYTDTQYF
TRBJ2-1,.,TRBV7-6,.,TGTGCCAGCACAAATGTCCCCCTGAGCTCCTACAATGAGCAGTTCTTC,CASTNVPLSSYNEQFF
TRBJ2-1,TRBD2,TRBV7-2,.,TGTGCCAGCAGCTTAGGACAGCGGGAGTTCTACAATGAGCAGTTCTTC,CASSLGQREFYNEQFF
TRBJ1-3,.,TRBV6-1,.,TGTGCCAGCAGTGGGACAGCAATTTCCTCTGGAAACACCATATATTTT,CASSGTAISSGNTIYF
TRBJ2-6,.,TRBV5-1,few,TGCGCCAGCAGCTTCAGCCCCGGGGGGGCCAACGTCCTGACTTTC,CASSFSPGGANVLTF
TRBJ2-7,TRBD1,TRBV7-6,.,TGTGCCAGCAGCTATGAGGGGGCTCGTTACGAGCAGTACTTC,CASSYEGARYEQYF
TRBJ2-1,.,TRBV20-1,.,TGCAGTGCTAGAAAAGCGGGTACAAATGAGCAGTTCTTC,CSARKAGTNEQFF
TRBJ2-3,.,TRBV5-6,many,TGTGCCAGCAGCTTGGGCCCCCCAGGGACGGGCACAGATACGCAGTATTTT,CASSLGPPGTGTDTQYF
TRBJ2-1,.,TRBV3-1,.,TGTGCCAGCAGCCAAAGGCGGGAGCAGTTCTTC,CASSQRREQFF
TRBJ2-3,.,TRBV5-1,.,TGCGCCAGCAGCATGAACAGGGTTATTAGCACAGATACGCAGTATTTT,CASSMNRVISTDTQYF
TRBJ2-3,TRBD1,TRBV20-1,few,TGCAGTGCTAGAGGGACAGGGACGGCGGGCACAGATACGCAGTATTTT,CSARGTGTAGTDTQYF
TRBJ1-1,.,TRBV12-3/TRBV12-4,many,TGTGCCAGCAGTTTGGGTCAGCTTGGCACTGAAGCTTTCTTT,CASSLGQLGTEAFF
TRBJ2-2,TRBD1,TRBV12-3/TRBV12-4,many,TGTGCCAGCAGGGACAGGGTATGGACCGGGGAGCTGTTTTTT,CASRDRVWTGELFF
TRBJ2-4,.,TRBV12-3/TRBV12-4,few,TGTGCCAGCAGGGGTAATTCCGCGGCCAAAAACATTCAGTACTTC,CASRGNSAAKNIQYF
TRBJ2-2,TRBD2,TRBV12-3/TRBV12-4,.,TGTGCCAGCAGTTCGGGACTAGCTACCCCTTTCGGGGAGCTGTTTTTT,CASSSGLATPFGELFF
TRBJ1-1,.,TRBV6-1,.,TGTGCCAGCAGTGAACAGCCAGGGCATGAAGCTTTCTTT,CASSEQPGHEAFF
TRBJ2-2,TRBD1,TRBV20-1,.,TGCAGTCCGCGACAGGGCGACACCGGGGAGCTGTTTTTT,CSPRQGDTGELFF
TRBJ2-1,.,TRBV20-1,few,TGCAGTGCTAAAGACTACTATGAGCAGTTCTTC,CSAKDYYEQFF
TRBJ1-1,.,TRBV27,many,TGTGCCAGCAGTTTATCCCCAATGGGGCGCACTGAAGCTTTCTTT,CASSLSPMGRTEAFF
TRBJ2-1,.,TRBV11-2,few,TGTGCCAGCAGTATCGGCCTTGAGAGCAATGAGCAGTTCTTC,CASSIGLESNEQFF
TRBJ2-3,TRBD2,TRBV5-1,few,TGCGCCAGCAGCTTTGGACTAGCGGGAAGGGGAAGCACAGATACGCAGTATTTT,CASSFGLAGRGSTDTQYF
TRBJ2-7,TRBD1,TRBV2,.,TGTGCCAGCAGTGTTACCAGGGACAGGGGATACGAGCAGTACTTC,CASSVTRDRGYEQYF
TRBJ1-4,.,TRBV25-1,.,TGTGCCAGCAGTGAATTCCGGCAGGGTAGTGAAAAACTGTTTTTT,CASSEFRQGSEKLFF
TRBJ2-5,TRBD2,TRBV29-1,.,TGCAGCGTTGATAGGGGCGGGGGGTTCCAAGAGACCCAGTACTTC,CSVDRGGGFQETQYF
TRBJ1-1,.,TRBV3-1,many,TGTGCCAGCAGCCAAACTCCAGGGGCGGGGAACACTGAAGCTTTCTTT,CASSQTPGAGNTEAFF
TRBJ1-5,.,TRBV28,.,TGTGCCAGAAGTTTACGTAGCAATCAGCCCCAGCATTTT,CARSLRSNQPQHF
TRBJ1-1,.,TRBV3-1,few,TGTGCCAGCAGCCAAGCCAGGACGCGAGCTTTCTTT,CASSQARTRAFF
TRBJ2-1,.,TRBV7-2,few,TGTGCCAGCAGCGACACCTTCTATCCCTACAATGAGCAGTTCTTC,CASSDTFYPYNEQFF
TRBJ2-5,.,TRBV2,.,TGTGCCAGCAGTGGCGTAGAGGGCCGGGCAGAGACCCAGTACTTC,CASSGVEGRAETQYF
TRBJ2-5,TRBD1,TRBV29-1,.,TGCAGCGGCGTGACAGGGTACCAAGAGACCCAGTACTTC,CSGVTGYQETQYF
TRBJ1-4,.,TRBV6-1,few,TGTGCCAGCAGTGAAGGACCTTATCCTAATGAAAAACTGTTTTTT,CASSEGPYPNEKLFF
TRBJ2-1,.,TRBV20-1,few,TGCAGTGCTAGAGGGTCCCTGGGAAACAATGAGCAGTTCTTC,CSARGSLGNNEQFF
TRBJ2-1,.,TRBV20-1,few,TGCAGTGCCAGAGGGGGTGGCCGCCACAATGAGCAGTTCTTC,CSARGGGRHNEQFF
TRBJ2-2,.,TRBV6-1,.,TGTGCCAGCACCCGTTGGGAGGACGGATCCGAGCTGTTTTTT,CASTRWEDGSELFF
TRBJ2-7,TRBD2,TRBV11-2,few,TGTGCCAGCAGCTTTGGGACTAGCGTATTAGAAGAGCAGTACTTC,CASSFGTSVLEEQYF
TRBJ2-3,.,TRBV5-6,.,TGTGCCAGCAGCTTGGGGGCGGGACGGGAAGATACGCAGTATTTT,CASSLGAGREDTQYF
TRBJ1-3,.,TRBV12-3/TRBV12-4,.,TGTGCCAGCAGTCTTGGCCCCCAATTCTCTGGAAACACCATATATTTT,CASSLGPQFSGNTIYF
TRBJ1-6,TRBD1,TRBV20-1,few,TGCAGTGTCCCGACAGGGTGGGCTAATTCACCCCTCCACTTT,CSVPTGWANSPLHF
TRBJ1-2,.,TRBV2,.,TGTGCCAGCACCGAATGGAGGACAGACAACTATGGCTACACCTTC,CASTEWRTDNYGYTF
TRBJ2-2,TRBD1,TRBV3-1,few,TGTGCCAGCAGTCCACGACAGGGGACTCCCTCCGGGGAGCTGTTTTTT,CASSPRQGTPSGELFF
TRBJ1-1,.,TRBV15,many,TGTGCCACCAGCAGAGATGTCAGCGAAACTGAAGCTTTCTTT,CATSRDVSETEAFF
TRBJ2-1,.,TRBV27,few,TGTGCCAGCAGTCCTAATGCCGGAAATTACAATGAGCAGTTCTTC,CASSPNAGNYNEQFF
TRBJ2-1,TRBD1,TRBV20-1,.,TGCAGTGCTAGAGCTGGGACAGGGGGTAATGAGCAGTTCTTC,CSARAGTGGNEQFF